This T cell receptor (beta chain) was captured in a study of technical replicates of blood from a handful of donors. This clone appeared a single time. V lost 4 bases and J lost 2, with 13 bases in between. The germline CDR1 and CDR2 sequences are SGHNT and YYREEE (reference sequence). The CDR3 has 15 residues. Libraries were prepared by immunoSEQ multiplex PCR; TCRdb keeps only in-frame clonotypes and omits some of them. The table shows about 93,000 clones, with roughly 96% occurring only once. This rearrangement joins TRBV5-4 to TRBJ1-3; TRBD1 might be the D (5 bases). The sample comprised T cells isolated from PBMCs. The TCR comes from a human donor in good health. The CDR3 bases are TGTGCCAGCAGCCAATGGGGGAGGGCTGGAAACACCATATATTTT. It yields the protein CASSQWGRAGNTIYF. The variable domain in full, completed from reference TRBV5-4 and TRBJ1-3, reads ETGVTQSPTHLIKTRGQQVTLRCSSQSGHNTVSWYQQALGQGPQFIFQYYREEENGRGNFPPRFSGLQFPNYSSELNVNALELDDSALYLCASSQWGRAGNTIYFGEGSWLTVV.